The present TCR beta chain was sequenced within a study of glioma-infiltrating T cells after dendritic cell vaccination. Study-level results: Complete blood and tumor specimen sets were limited to few patients.

Patients had residual fresh-frozen tumor tissue and more than two years of survival data. The CDR3 has 16 amino acids. Germline assignment: CDR1 MNHNY and CDR2 SVGAGI (reference sequence). V was cut by 0 bases and J by 0 bases, with 12 bases left in between. The PCR used 60 V beta and 13 J beta primers. Only in-frame clones appear in the TCRdb table, and some are missing; sequencing was by immunoSEQ multiplex PCR. Counted here are 950 to 1,500 clones, 75% to 90% occurring once; the ten biggest clones make up 5.5% to 8%. A remark on this clone: Its target is not known.

The gene calls are TRBV6-6 and TRBJ2-7, with D possibly TRBD2 on 6 matching bases. The specimen comprised tumor tissue, sampled before dendritic cell vaccination. The origin of this receptor is a human donor with glioblastoma. CDR3 coding DNA: TGTGCCAGCAGTTACTCGTATCGGGGGAGCTCCTACGAGCAGTACTTC. Translation gives CASSYSYRGSSYEQYF.